These 4 T cell receptor beta chains were sequenced from one sample in a study of read filtering for tumor transcriptome and immune sequencing. The library was built from roughly 400 ng RNA with molecular barcoded adaptors for alpha/delta and beta/gamma chains. TCRdb used MiXCR to reprocess the reads, holding one entry per CDR3 protein. The data hold 100,000 to 150,000 distinct CDR3 sequences, with 13% observed a single time. Sequenced sample: a population of CD138-negative cells sorted from bone marrow. Receptors originate from a donor over 35 with multiple myeloma.

With respect to this clonotype: Given a much more abundant clone one base away, this may be a read error. This chain joins TRBV24-1 and TRBJ2-1, with 9 nucleotides matching TRBD1. The CDR3 is 14 residues long. The V gene's germline CDR1 is KGHDR and CDR2 SFDVKD. V dropped 7 bases and J dropped 8; count of bases not matched to a gene: 8. CDR3 sequence reads: CATSGTGNQDEQFF. In nucleotides, the CDR3 is TGTGCCACCAGCGGGACAGGGAATCAGGATGAGCAGTTCTTC.

This clonotype has more than one count but fewer than ten. The chain links TRBV20-1 to TRBJ2-1; TRBD2 agrees at 9 bases. From germline, CDR1 is DFQATT and CDR2 SNEGSKA (reference sequence). V gave up 5 bases and J gave up 5 bases; unmatched junction bases: 7. CDR3 length equals 14 residues. The CDR3 DNA follows: TGCAGTGCTTTCCTTAGCGGGAGTGACAATGAGCAGTTCTTC. This translates into CSAFLSGSDNEQFF.

To note about this clonotype: It differs at one base from a far larger clone, so likely a read error. The chain couples TRBV11-2 to TRBJ1-1; possible D gene TRBD1, 5 bases. The J call is in doubt because the DNA end fits TRBJ1-6 better. CDR1 and CDR2 (germline): SGHAT, FQNNGV. The CDR3 runs to 14 residues. The CDR3 nucleotides are TGTGCCAGCAGCCTCGAGAGGGGCAATTCACCCCTCCACTTT. Its protein is CASSLERGNSPLHF.

This clonotype was recorded many times. The V and J genes are TRBV3-1 and TRBJ1-1, with 10 bases that match TRBD1. J was trimmed by 5 bases and V by 4 bases; bases with no gene match: 10. CDR3 length: 16 amino acids. Germline assignment: CDR1 LGHDT and CDR2 YNNKEL (reference sequence). CDR3 DNA sequence: TGTGCCAGCAGCCGATCGCCGGGACAGGGGTGGACTGAAGCTTTCTTT. This translates into CASSRSPGQGWTEAFF.